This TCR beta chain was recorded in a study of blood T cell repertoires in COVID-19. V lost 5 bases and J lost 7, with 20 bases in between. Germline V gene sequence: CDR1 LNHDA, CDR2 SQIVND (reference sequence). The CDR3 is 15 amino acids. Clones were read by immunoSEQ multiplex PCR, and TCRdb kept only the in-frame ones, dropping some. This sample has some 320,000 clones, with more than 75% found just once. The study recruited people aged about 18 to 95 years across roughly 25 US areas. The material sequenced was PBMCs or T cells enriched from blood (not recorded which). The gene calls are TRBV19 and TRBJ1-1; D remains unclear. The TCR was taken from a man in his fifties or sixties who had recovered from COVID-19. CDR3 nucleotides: TGTGCCAGTAGTCCTCGTATGGGGAGACAAATTGAAGCTTTCTTT. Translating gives CASSPRMGRQIEAFF.